The text below deals with one T cell receptor beta chain. Its specificity is unknown. Regions amplified from RNA transcripts were the TCR beta CDR3 regions. First-round RT-PCR targeting the TCR CDR3 was performed with the HTBI primer set. TCRdb used MiXCR to reprocess the multiplex PCR reads, holding one entry per CDR3 protein. The sample consists of around 350,000 distinct CDR3 sequences, about 20% of them appearing once. V was clipped by 6 bases and J by 0 bases; unmatched bases: 5. In germline, CDR1 is DFQATT, CDR2 SNEGSKA (reference sequence). CDR3 length equals 13 residues. Aged 18 to 65, the patients had hyperthyroidism that was newly diagnosed and had lasted under 2 months. Any patient presenting with uncontrolled infection, other autoimmune disease, pregnancy or lactation was left out. This specimen comes from a study of T cells in Graves' hyperthyroidism and ophthalmopathy. General study findings and limits: In blood, most of the thyroid clonotypes expanded above 0.001 were also present.

Input material: blood. V gene TRBV20-1 combines with J gene TRBJ2-7; 7 nucleotides align to TRBD1. The receptor comes from a woman younger than 30 with Graves' hyperthyroidism. The CDR3 nucleotides are TGCAGTGCAAAAGGACAGGTCTCCTACGAGCAGTACTTC. This translates into CSAKGQVSYEQYF.